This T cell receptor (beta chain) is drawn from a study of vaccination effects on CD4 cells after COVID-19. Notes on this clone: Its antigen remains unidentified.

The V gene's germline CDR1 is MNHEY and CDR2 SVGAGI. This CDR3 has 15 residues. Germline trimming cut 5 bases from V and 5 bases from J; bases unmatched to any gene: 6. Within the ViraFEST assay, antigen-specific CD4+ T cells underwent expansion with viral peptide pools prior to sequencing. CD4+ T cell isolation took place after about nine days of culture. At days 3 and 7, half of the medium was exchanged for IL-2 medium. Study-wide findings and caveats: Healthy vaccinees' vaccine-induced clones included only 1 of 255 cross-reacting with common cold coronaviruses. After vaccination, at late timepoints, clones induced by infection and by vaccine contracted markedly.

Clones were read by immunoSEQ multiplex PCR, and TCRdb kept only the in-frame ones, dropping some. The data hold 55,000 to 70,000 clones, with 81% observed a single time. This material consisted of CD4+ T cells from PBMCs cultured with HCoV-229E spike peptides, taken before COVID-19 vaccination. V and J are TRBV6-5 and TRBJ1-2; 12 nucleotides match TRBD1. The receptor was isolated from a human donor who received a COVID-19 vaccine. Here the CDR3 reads CASSPSGQGAYGYTF. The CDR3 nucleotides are TGTGCCAGCAGTCCTTCGGGACAGGGGGCTTATGGCTACACCTTC.